This record looks at one T cell receptor (beta chain) sequence and its context. The entry originates in a study of blood T cell repertoires in COVID-19. Overall study: Specimens from acute and convalescent COVID-19 originated in the United States, Italy and Spain.

The method was immunoSEQ multiplex PCR; TCRdb's version includes in-frame clones alone and lacks a portion of them. The sample lists around 41,000 clones, more than 70% occurring once. The germline V gene encodes CDR1 SNHLY and CDR2 FYNNEI. V gave up 7 bases and J gave up 9 bases, with 22 bases separating them. This CDR3 contains 15 residues. The sample comprised peripheral blood. This TCR was sampled from a woman of 80 years or more with active or convalescent COVID-19. The genes are TRBV2 and TRBJ2-1; weak D call: TRBD2 (5 bases). The CDR3 coding sequence is TGTGCCAGCATGGATTCAGGTCGAGGGAGTACTGAGCAGTTCTTC. Its translation is CASMDSGRGSTEQFF.